Below, 11 T cell receptor beta chains from the same sample are listed, as sequenced in a study of blood T cell repertoires in COVID-19 (dated by TCRdb to about 2020). Receptor libraries were prepared by the immunoSEQ multiplex PCR assay. In TCRdb, the immuneACCESS table is reduced to in-frame sequences with V and J assigned. These tables do not hold every clone; where another copy was compared, an unresolved V gene accounts for under half, and the others remain unexplained. The sample has about half a million clones on record, roughly 88% of them singletons. The ten largest clones take up about 3.2% of the sample. The sequenced material came from peripheral blood. The source is a human donor in a cohort sampled during active COVID-19.

Concerning this clone itself: This CDR3 is also generated by other DNA sequences in the sample. J is TRBJ1-2 and V is TRBV25-1, with D uncertain. CDR1 is MGHDK and CDR2 is SYGVNS in the germline V gene. Trimming shortened V by 1 base and J by 3 bases, and 9 bases separated the two germline ends. The CDR3 has 14 residues. CDR3 coding DNA: TGTGCCAGCAGTGAATTTGGGCGGGACTATGGCTACACCTTC. Protein: CASSEFGRDYGYTF.

The chain employs TRBV3-1 (or the pseudogene TRBV3-2) and TRBJ2-5; the match to TRBD1 covers 10 bases. The CDR3 is made up of 14 amino acids. CDR1 LGHDT and CDR2 YNNKEL come from the germline V gene (reference sequence). V trimming: 5 bases; J trimming: 6 bases; junction bases outside the gene matches: 6. CDR3 amino acids: CASSSTGGVKTQYF. The CDR3 DNA follows: TGTGCCAGCAGCTCGACAGGGGGCGTAAAGACCCAGTACTTC.

This sequence joins TRBV19 and TRBJ2-4, with 7 bases lining up with TRBD2. The J segment lost 3 bases and the V segment lost 1 base, leaving 0 bases of the junction unmatched. This CDR3 is built from 14 residues. Germline CDR1 and CDR2: LNHDA and SQIVND (reference sequence). This CDR3 reads CASSIASGKNIQYF. In DNA form, the CDR3 reads TGTGCCAGTAGTATAGCTAGCGGCAAAAACATTCAGTACTTC.

The rearrangement uses TRBV19 and TRBJ2-5; D perhaps matches TRBD2 (6 bases). The CDR3 has 14 residues. Between the trimmed V and J ends, which lost 9 bases and 1 base, there was a span of 15 bases. Germline-derived CDR1 and CDR2 are LNHDA and SQIVND (reference sequence). Here the CDR3 DNA reads TGTGCCAGCCGGACGACCGGGGGCCAAGAGACCCAGTACTTC. Residues: CASRTTGGQETQYF.

Regarding this clone: One end of the junction does not line up with germline, which may come from a read error. The chain is built from TRBV11-3 and TRBJ2-1; D gene uncertain. This CDR3 spans 13 amino acids. Germline V gene lookup returns CDR1 SGHNT and CDR2 YENEEA. The CDR3 loop is CASSFGRYDEQFF. In DNA form, the CDR3 reads TGTGCCAGCAGCTTTGGGCGCTACGATGAGCAGTTCTTC.

V and J are TRBV27 and TRBJ2-5, with 8 bases identical to TRBD2. The V gene's germline CDR1 is MNHEY and CDR2 SMNVEV (reference sequence). The CDR3 spans 14 residues. With V trimmed by 6 bases and J by 5 bases, 8 bases remained unmatched. CDR3 region: CASRGAGGGETQYF. The CDR3 bases are TGTGCCAGCAGGGGTGCGGGAGGAGGGGAGACCCAGTACTTC.

The chain recombines TRBV6-1 with TRBJ2-4; D unclear. Germline V gene sequence: CDR1 MNHNS, CDR2 SASEGT. This CDR3 contains 16 residues. The germline V and J ends were trimmed by 3 bases and 0 bases, with 12 bases remaining between them. CDR3 bases: TGTGCCAGCAGTGATTCGGGTATACTAGCCAAAAACATTCAGTACTTC. It specifies CASSDSGILAKNIQYF.

The chain joins TRBV7-2 to TRBJ1-2; D might be TRBD1 (5 bases). The CDR3 totals 15 residues. The germline V gene has CDR1 SGHTA and CDR2 FQGNSA. The V gene lost 0 bases and the J gene lost 4 bases, with 12 bases spanning the gap. The CDR3 nucleotides read TGTGCCAGCAGCTTAGCGCCCAGGGCGAGCTATGGCTACACCTTC. Protein: CASSLAPRASYGYTF.

The J gene is TRBJ1-5, the V gene TRBV29-1; D is possibly TRBD1 (6 bases). CDR3 length: 12 amino acids. Germline V gene lookup returns CDR1 SQVTM and CDR2 ANQGSEA. The V end was cut by 4 bases, the J end by 3 bases, with 7 bases between. The CDR3 sequence: CSVAGVNQPQHF. The CDR3 bases are TGCAGCGTTGCAGGGGTCAATCAGCCCCAGCATTTT.

This clone was counted a single time. This chain links TRBV28 with TRBJ2-7; a possible D gene is TRBD1 (7 bases). In germline, CDR1 is MDHEN, CDR2 SYDVKM. V dropped 6 bases and J dropped 4 bases, with 25 bases sitting between them. The CDR3 is 17 amino acids. The DNA for the CDR3 is TGTGCCAGCAGCCTCAGGGGGGTAGCTCACGAATCATACGAGCAGTACTTC. Protein sequence: CASSLRGVAHESYEQYF.

J is TRBJ1-2 and V is TRBV6-5, with 7 nucleotides matching TRBD1. CDR3 length equals 14 residues. The V gene's germline CDR1 is MNHEY and CDR2 SVGAGI. Losses at the gene ends were 6 bases for V and 3 bases for J; bases not matched to a gene: 7. The CDR3, as DNA: TGTGCCAGCAGGACGACAGGGTACGACTATGGCTACACCTTC. Translated: CASRTTGYDYGYTF.